This T cell receptor beta chain was identified during a study of T cells expressing NK-cell markers. Study findings and constraints: Whether expanded NKG2C+ T cell clones were HCMV specific stayed uncertain. Several donors' CD3+CD56-NKG2C+ cells were dominated by the same clonotypes.

On this clonotype: The antigen is unknown.

Germline V CDR1 and CDR2: MNHEY, SVGAGI. The length of the CDR3 is 14 residues. One entry per CDR3 protein, without DNA, is what TCRdb gives after re-calling the 5' RACE reads. The sample has about 30,000 distinct CDR3 sequences. The origin of this receptor is a woman aged 18 to 75 in good health. Input material: blood T cells: a sorted CD56 or NKG2C T cell subset, CD4+ or CD8+ T cells, or bulk PBMC T cells (not recorded which). The V gene is TRBV6-5, the J gene TRBJ2-3. CDR3 protein: CASSYGASGNTQYF.